The 10 T cell receptor beta chains below were found in one sample sequenced in a study of T-cell memory formation after mild COVID-19. TCRdb analysed the 5' RACE reads with MiXCR anew, one entry per CDR3 protein. The data contain fewer than 700,000 distinct CDR3 sequences, under 20% of them singletons. Material for sequencing was PBMCs or a T cell subset sorted from them (not recorded which). The receptor source for this set is an adult woman who had mild COVID-19 (a few samples of this study predate the infection). Cell type and time point are not known.

This clonotype appeared a few times. The genes are TRBV7-2 and TRBJ1-1; 8 bases align to TRBD1. The J segment lost 12 bases and the V segment lost 4 bases, leaving 13 bases of the junction unmatched. The CDR3 runs to 14 residues. Germline assignment: CDR1 SGHTA and CDR2 FQGNSA. CDR3 DNA sequence: TGTGCCAGCAGCTCGGAACGGACAGGGATGACACCTTTCTTT. Translated, it gives CASSSERTGMTPFF.

This clonotype was detected only a few times. The chain is built from TRBV30 and TRBJ1-1, with D hard to call. V was shortened by 3 bases and J by 1 base, with 12 bases between the two germline ends. CDR1 and CDR2 (germline): GTSNPN, SVGIG (reference sequence). This CDR3 region has 14 residues. CDR3 in amino acids: CAWRVRRRNTEAFF. The CDR3 coding sequence is TGTGCCTGGAGAGTGAGGAGACGGAACACTGAAGCTTTCTTT.

The chain has TRBV15 and TRBJ2-1; D possibly corresponds to TRBD2 (6 bases). V was cut by 5 bases and J by 8 bases, with 22 bases left in between. The length of the CDR3 is 16 residues. Germline lookup yields CDR1 LNHNV and CDR2 YYDKDF (reference sequence). The CDR3, as DNA: TGTGCCACCAGCCGATGGGACTTCGAGGTTGGGGATGAGCAGTTCTTC. This codes for CATSRWDFEVGDEQFF.

This clonotype showed up many times. This chain connects TRBV5-6 to TRBJ2-7, with no clear D. This CDR3 has 11 amino acids. V was shortened by 4 bases and J by 4 bases, with 6 bases between the two germline ends. Germline loops: CDR1 SGHDT, CDR2 YYEEEE. The DNA for the CDR3 is TGTGCCAGCAGCAGCGAGTACGAGCAGTACTTC. Amino acids: CASSSEYEQYF.

The chain is built from TRBV6-5 and TRBJ2-1, with 12 bases matching TRBD2. The CDR3 loop spans 16 amino acids. Unmatched junction bases numbered 5, after V lost 3 bases and J lost 5 bases. Germline V gene data show CDR1 as MNHEY and CDR2 as SVGAGI. The CDR3 spells CASSYIGLAGNNEQFF. The DNA for the CDR3 is TGTGCCAGCAGTTATATCGGACTAGCGGGGAACAATGAGCAGTTCTTC.

On this clonotype: At one boundary the junction diverges from the germline segment, which might be a read error. The V and J genes are TRBV7-7 and TRBJ2-7; 10 bases fit TRBD2. CDR3 length: 15 amino acids. Germline V CDR1 and CDR2: SSHAT, FNYEAQ (reference sequence). CDR3 nucleotides: TGTGCTAGCAGCTGGCAGCGGGAGGGCCTCGGCGAGCAGTACTTC. Translation gives CASSWQREGLGEQYF.

The chain has TRBV29-1 and TRBJ2-3, with 7 bases fitting TRBD1. The junction had 11 bases not matched to a gene; V was cut back by 6 bases and J by 5 bases. This CDR3 comprises 14 residues. Looked up from germline, CDR1 is SQVTM and CDR2 is ANQGSEA. CDR3 sequence (DNA): TGCAGCGTCCAGGGACAGCCAGATGGAGATACGCAGTATTTT. Translating gives CSVQGQPDGDTQYF.

This clonotype has only a few counts. The rearrangement uses TRBV7-9 and TRBJ2-1; no clear D gene. V was shortened by 7 bases and J by 7 bases, with 14 bases between the two germline ends. The CDR3 covers 13 residues. Per the germline V gene, CDR1 is SEHNR and CDR2 is FQNEAQ (reference sequence). The CDR3 region is CASNPEWLNEQFF. CDR3 bases: TGTGCCAGCAATCCGGAGTGGCTGAATGAGCAGTTCTTC.

The chain carries TRBV9 and TRBJ1-2; 7 positions match TRBD1. V lost 0 bases, J lost 7 bases, and 15 bases stayed unmatched. The germline V gene has CDR1 SGDLS and CDR2 YYNGEE. The CDR3 has 17 residues. CDR3 coding DNA: TGTGCCAGCAGCGTAGATTTTACCGGGACAGCAGCTTTTGGCTACACCTTC. It codes for CASSVDFTGTAAFGYTF. Full variable domain (remainder filled in from reference TRBV9 and TRBJ1-2): DSGVTQTPKHLITATGQRVTLRCSPRSGDLSVYWYQQSLDQGLQFLIQYYNGEERAKGNILERFSAQQFPDLHSELNLSSLELGDSALYFCASSVDFTGTAAFGYTFGSGTRLTVV.

The chain links TRBV4-3 to TRBJ2-1; 7 bases are a match to TRBD2. Germline V gene sequence: CDR1 LGHNA, CDR2 YSLEER. After removal of 3 bases from V and 0 bases from J, the junction contained 11 bases not matched to a gene. This CDR3 region has 18 residues. CDR3 sequence (DNA): TGCGCCAGCAGCCATAAGAGGAAAGCGGGGTCCTCCTACAATGAGCAGTTCTTC. Amino acids: CASSHKRKAGSSYNEQFF.